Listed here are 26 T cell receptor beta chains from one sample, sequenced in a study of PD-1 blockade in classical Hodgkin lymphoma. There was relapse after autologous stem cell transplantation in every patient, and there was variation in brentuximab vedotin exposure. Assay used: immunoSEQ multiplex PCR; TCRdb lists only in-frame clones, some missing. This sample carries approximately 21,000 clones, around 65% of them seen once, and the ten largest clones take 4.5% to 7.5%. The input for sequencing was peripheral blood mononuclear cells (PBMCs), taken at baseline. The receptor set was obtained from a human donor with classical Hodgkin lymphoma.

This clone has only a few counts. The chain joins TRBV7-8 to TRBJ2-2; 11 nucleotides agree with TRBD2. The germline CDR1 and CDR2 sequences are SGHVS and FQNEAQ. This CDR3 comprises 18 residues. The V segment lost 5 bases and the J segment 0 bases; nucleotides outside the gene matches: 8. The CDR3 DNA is TGTGCCAGCAGCAAACGGACTAGCGGGCCGTCGAACACCGGGGAGCTGTTTTTT. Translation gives CASSKRTSGPSNTGELFF.

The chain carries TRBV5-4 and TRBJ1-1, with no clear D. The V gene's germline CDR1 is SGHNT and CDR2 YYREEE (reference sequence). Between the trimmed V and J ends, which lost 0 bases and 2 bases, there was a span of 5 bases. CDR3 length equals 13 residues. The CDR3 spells CASSLGSNTEAFF. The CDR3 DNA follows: TGTGCCAGCAGCTTGGGTAGCAACACTGAAGCTTTCTTT. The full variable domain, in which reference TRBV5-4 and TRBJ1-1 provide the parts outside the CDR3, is ETGVTQSPTHLIKTRGQQVTLRCSSQSGHNTVSWYQQALGQGPQFIFQYYREEENGRGNFPPRFSGLQFPNYSSELNVNALELDDSALYLCASSLGSNTEAFFGQGTRLTVV.

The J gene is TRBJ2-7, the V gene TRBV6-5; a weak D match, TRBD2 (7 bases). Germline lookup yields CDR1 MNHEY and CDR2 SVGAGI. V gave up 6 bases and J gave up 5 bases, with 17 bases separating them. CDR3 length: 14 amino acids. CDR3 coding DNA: TGTGCCAGCAGACTCGACGGGGGGCGCCACGAGCAGTACTTC. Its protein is CASRLDGGRHEQYF.

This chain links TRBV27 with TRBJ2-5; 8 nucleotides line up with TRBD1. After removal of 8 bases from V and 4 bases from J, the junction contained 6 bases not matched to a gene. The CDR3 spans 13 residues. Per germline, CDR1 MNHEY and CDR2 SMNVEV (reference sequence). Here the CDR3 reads CASGSGGRETQYF. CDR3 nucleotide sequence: TGTGCCAGCGGGTCAGGGGGCCGAGAGACCCAGTACTTC.

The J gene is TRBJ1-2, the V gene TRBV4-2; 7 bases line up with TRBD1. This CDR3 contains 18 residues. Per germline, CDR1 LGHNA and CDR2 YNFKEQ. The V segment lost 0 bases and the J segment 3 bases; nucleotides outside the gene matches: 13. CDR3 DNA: TGTGCCAGCAGCCAAGATCTCCCTGGGACAGCCGGCGACTATGGCTACACCTTC. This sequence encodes CASSQDLPGTAGDYGYTF.

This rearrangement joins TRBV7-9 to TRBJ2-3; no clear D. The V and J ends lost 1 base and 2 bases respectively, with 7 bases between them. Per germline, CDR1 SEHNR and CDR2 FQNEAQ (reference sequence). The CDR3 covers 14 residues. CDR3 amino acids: CASSLEASTDTQYF. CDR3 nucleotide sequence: TGTGCCAGCAGCTTAGAAGCGTCCACAGATACGCAGTATTTT.

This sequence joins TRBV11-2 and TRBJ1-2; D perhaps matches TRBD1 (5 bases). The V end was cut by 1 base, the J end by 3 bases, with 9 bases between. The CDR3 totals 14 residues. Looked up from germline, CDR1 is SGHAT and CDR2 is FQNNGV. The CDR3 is CASSLGSRDYGYTF. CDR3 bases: TGTGCCAGCAGCTTAGGTAGCAGGGACTATGGCTACACCTTC.

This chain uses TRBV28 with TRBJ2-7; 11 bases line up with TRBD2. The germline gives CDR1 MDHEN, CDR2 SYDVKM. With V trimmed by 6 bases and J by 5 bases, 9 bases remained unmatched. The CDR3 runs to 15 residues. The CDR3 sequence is CASRNTLAGGDEQYF. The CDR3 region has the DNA TGTGCCAGCAGAAACACCCTAGCGGGAGGCGACGAGCAGTACTTC.

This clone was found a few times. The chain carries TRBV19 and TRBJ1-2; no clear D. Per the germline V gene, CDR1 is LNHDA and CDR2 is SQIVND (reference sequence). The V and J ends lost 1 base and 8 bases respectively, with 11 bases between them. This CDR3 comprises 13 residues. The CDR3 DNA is TGTGCCAGTAGTATAGGGACGGAGAAAGGCTACACCTTC. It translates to CASSIGTEKGYTF.

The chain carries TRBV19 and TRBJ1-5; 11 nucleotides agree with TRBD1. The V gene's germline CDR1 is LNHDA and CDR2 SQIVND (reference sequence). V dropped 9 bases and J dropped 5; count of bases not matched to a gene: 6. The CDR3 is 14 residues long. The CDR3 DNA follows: TGTGCCAGCATGGACAGGGGGCTCGATCAGCCCCAGCATTTT. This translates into CASMDRGLDQPQHF.

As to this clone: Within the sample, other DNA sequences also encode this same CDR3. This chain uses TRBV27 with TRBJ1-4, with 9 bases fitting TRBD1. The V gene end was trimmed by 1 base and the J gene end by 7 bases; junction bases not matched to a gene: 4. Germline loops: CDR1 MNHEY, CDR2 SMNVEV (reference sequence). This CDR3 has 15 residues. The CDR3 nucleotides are TGTGCCAGCAGTTTATTTGGACAGGGGACTGAAAAACTGTTTTTT. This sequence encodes CASSLFGQGTEKLFF.

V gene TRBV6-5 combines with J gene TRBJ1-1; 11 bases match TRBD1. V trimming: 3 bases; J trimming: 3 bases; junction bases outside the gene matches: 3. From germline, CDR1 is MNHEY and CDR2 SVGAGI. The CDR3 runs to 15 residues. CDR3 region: CASSYVGQGDTEAFF. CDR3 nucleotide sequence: TGTGCCAGCAGTTATGTGGGACAGGGGGACACTGAAGCTTTCTTT.

The CDR3 spells CASSLERVAKETQYF. CDR3 nucleotide sequence: TGTGCCAGCAGTTTAGAGAGGGTAGCCAAAGAGACCCAGTACTTC. The V call is TRBV28, the J call TRBJ2-5, with D maybe TRBD2 (5 bases). From germline, CDR1 is MDHEN and CDR2 SYDVKM. V lost 2 bases and J 3 bases, leaving 13 bases between the germline ends. The CDR3 runs 15 residues.

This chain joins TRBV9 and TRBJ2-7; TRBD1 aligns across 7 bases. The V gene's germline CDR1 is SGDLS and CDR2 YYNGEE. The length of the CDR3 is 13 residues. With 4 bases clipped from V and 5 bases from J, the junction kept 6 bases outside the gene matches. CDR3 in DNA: TGTGCCAGCAGCCCCCGACAGGGCCACGAGCAGTACTTC. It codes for CASSPRQGHEQYF.

The CDR3 DNA follows: TGTGCCAGCAGGACCCAAGCGGGGGGCCTGGGGGATACGCAGTATTTT. It codes for CASRTQAGGLGDTQYF. The chain carries TRBV7-2 and TRBJ2-3; 9 bases agree with TRBD2. The trim removed 6 bases at V and 6 bases at J, leaving 13 bases unmatched. Per the germline V gene, CDR1 is SGHTA and CDR2 is FQGNSA. The CDR3 is 16 amino acids.

The CDR3: CASRDWGRGSDTQYF. The CDR3 DNA reads TGTGCCAGCAGAGACTGGGGCCGGGGCTCAGATACGCAGTATTTT. J is TRBJ2-3 and V is TRBV2; D may be TRBD1 or TRBD2 (5 bases each). The ends were cut back, 6 bases at V and 4 bases at J, with 17 bases in the middle. Germline CDR1 is SNHLY and CDR2 is FYNNEI. This CDR3 is 15 amino acids long.

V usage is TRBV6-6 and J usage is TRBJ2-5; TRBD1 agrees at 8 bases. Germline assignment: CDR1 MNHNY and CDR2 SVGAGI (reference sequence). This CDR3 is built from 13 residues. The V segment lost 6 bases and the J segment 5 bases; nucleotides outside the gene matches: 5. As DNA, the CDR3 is TGTGCCAGCAGGTACACAGGGGGGGAGACCCAGTACTTC. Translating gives CASRYTGGETQYF.

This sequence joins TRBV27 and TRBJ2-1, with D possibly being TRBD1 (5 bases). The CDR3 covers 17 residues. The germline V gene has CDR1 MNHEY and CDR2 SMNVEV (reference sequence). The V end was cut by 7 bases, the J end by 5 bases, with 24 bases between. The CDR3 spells CASNQRGSSRTHNEQFF. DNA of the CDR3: TGTGCCAGCAACCAAAGGGGCAGCTCCAGAACCCACAATGAGCAGTTCTTC.

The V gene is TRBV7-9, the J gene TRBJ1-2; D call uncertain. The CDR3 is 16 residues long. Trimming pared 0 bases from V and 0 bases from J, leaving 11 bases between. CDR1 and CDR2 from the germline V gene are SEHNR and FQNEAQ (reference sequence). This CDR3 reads CASSLASRIANYGYTF. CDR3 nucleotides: TGTGCCAGCAGCTTAGCGAGCAGGATCGCTAACTATGGCTACACCTTC. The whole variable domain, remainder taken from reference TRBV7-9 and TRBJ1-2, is DTGVSQNPRHKITKRGQNVTFRCDPISEHNRLYWYRQTLGQGPEFLTYFQNEAQLEKSRLLSDRFSAERPKGSFSTLEIQRTEQGDSAMYLCASSLASRIANYGYTFGSGTRLTVV.

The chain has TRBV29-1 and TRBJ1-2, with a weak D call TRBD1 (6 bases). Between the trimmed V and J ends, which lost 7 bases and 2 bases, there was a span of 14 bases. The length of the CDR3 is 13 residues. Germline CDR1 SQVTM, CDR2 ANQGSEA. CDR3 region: CSGGTGPNYGYTF. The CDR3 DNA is TGCAGCGGAGGAACAGGGCCCAACTATGGCTACACCTTC.

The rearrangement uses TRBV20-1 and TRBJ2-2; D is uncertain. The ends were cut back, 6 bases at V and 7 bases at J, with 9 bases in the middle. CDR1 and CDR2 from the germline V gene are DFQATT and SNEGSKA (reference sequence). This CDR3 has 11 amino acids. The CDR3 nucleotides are TGCAGTGCCCTGAGGAACGGGGAGCTGTTTTTT. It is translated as CSALRNGELFF.

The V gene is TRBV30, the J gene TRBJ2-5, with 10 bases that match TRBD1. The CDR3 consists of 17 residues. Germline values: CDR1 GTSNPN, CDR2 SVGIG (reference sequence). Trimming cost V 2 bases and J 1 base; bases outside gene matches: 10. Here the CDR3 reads CAWSRGQGKPSQETQYF. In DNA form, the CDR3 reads TGTGCCTGGAGTAGGGGACAGGGGAAACCTAGCCAAGAGACCCAGTACTTC.

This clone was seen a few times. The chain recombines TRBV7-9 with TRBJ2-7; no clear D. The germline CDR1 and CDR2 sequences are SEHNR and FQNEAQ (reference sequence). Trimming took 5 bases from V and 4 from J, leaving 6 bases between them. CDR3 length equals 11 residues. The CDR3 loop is CASSDVYEQYF. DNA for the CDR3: TGTGCCAGCAGCGACGTTTACGAGCAGTACTTC.

The CDR3, as DNA: TGTGCCAGCAGCCCCCTGGGTTACGAGCAGTACTTC. This codes for CASSPLGYEQYF. The V gene is TRBV7-6, the J gene TRBJ2-7, with D uncertain. CDR1 is SGHVS, CDR2 FNYEAQ, per germline. The V gene lost 5 bases and the J gene lost 4 bases, with 9 bases spanning the gap. The CDR3 covers 12 residues. The whole variable domain, filled in from reference TRBV7-6 and TRBJ2-7, reads GAGVSQSPRYKVTKRGQDVALRCDPISGHVSLYWYRQALGQGPEFLTYFNYEAQQDKSGLPNDRFSAERPEGSISTLTIQRTEQRDSAMYRCASSPLGYEQYFGPGTRLTVT.

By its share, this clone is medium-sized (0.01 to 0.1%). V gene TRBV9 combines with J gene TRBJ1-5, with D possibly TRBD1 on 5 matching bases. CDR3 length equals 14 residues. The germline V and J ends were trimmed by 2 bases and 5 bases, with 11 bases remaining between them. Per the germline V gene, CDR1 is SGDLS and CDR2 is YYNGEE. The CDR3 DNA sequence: TGTGCCAGCAGCGTGCAGGGAGGGGATCAGCCCCAGCATTTT. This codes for CASSVQGGDQPQHF. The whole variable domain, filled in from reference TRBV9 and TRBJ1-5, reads DSGVTQTPKHLITATGQRVTLRCSPRSGDLSVYWYQQSLDQGLQFLIQYYNGEERAKGNILERFSAQQFPDLHSELNLSSLELGDSALYFCASSVQGGDQPQHFGDGTRLSIL.

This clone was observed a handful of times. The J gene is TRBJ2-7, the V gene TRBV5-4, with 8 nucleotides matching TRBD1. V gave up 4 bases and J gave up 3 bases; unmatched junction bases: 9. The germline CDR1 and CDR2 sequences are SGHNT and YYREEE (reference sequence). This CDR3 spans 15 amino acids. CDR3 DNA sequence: TGTGCCAGCAGCCCAAGGACAGGGACGGGCTACGAGCAGTACTTC. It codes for CASSPRTGTGYEQYF.